This T cell receptor (beta chain) was sequenced in a study of blood T cell repertoires in COVID-19. Overall study: Acute-phase and convalescent COVID-19 samples originated in the United States, Italy and Spain. PBMCs, B-cell-depleted T cells, or T cells provided the cDNA or gDNA that made up the material.

This clone was found once. Enrolled during active infection, Seattle patients were then followed longitudinally. Authors' data handling: Counts of nucleated cells, estimated from reference gene primer amplification, were obtained. Only in-frame clones appear in the TCRdb table, and some are missing; sequencing was by immunoSEQ multiplex PCR. V and J calls and clone size are copied from that table; D and trimming were computed from the DNA. The sample carries some 260,000 clones, 75% to 90% recorded once. The CDR3 has 14 amino acids. Germline V gene sequence: CDR1 SNHLY, CDR2 FYNNEI. The J segment lost 7 bases and the V segment lost 8 bases, leaving 12 bases of the junction unmatched.

The specimen was peripheral blood. The chain carries TRBV2 and TRBJ1-2; 8 bases agree with TRBD1. This TCR was recovered from a woman between 70 and 85 years old with COVID-19, enrolled during active disease. CDR3 sequence (DNA): TGTGCCAGCCTGTGGGACAGGAGGCAGGGTGGCTACACCTTC. Protein: CASLWDRRQGGYTF.